One sample yielded the 16 T cell receptor beta chains listed below, sequenced in a study of regulatory T cells. Study-level points and caveats: In CD3G-deficient patients, conventional CD4+ T cells were enriched for hydrophobic CDR3 residues at positions 6 and 7.

The PCR used 52 TRBV and 13 TRBJ primers. Data came from immunoSEQ multiplex PCR; TCRdb stores just in-frame clones and leaves some out. The data show tens of thousands of clones, with approximately 93% seen just once and about 0.96% held by the top ten. These TCRs' antigens remain unknown. The specimen was conventional CD4+ T cells sorted from blood. These receptors were collected from a child aged 2 to 10 with CD3G deficiency.

The genes are TRBV30 and TRBJ1-2; perhaps TRBD1 as D (6 bases). Germline V gene sequence: CDR1 GTSNPN, CDR2 SVGIG (reference sequence). This CDR3 spans 15 amino acids. V shed 3 bases and J shed 10 bases, with 24 bases lying between them. CDR3 amino acids: CAWSPAGGGVRPYTF. For the CDR3, the DNA is TGTGCCTGGAGCCCAGCCGGGGGCGGAGTAAGACCCTACACCTTC.

The table lists this clone with a few counts. This rearrangement joins TRBV28 to TRBJ2-7, with TRBD1 matching over 8 bases. The CDR3 consists of 15 residues. Germline CDR1 and CDR2: MDHEN and SYDVKM. The V and J ends lost 5 bases and 6 bases, in that order; junction bases with no gene match: 12. The CDR3 sequence is CASSHGGQAPPEQYF. CDR3 DNA: TGTGCCAGCAGTCATGGGGGACAGGCTCCCCCCGAGCAGTACTTC.

J is TRBJ2-3 and V is TRBV18; 11 nucleotides agree with TRBD2. Per the germline V gene, CDR1 is KGHSH and CDR2 is LQKENI. V dropped 6 bases and J dropped 7; count of bases not matched to a gene: 9. CDR3 length: 15 residues. CDR3 sequence reads: CASSLTSGSTHTQYF. The DNA for the CDR3 is TGTGCCAGCTCGCTCACTAGCGGGAGTACGCATACGCAGTATTTT.

The chain is built from TRBV28 and TRBJ2-7; 7 bases are shared with TRBD2. Germline V gene lookup returns CDR1 MDHEN and CDR2 SYDVKM. V dropped 4 bases and J dropped 2; count of bases not matched to a gene: 11. This CDR3 contains 16 residues. The chain's CDR3 is CASSSPAGRSTYEQYF. In DNA form, the CDR3 reads TGTGCCAGCAGTTCCCCGGCCGGGAGGTCGACCTACGAGCAGTACTTC. Variable domain in full (rest from reference TRBV28 and TRBJ2-7): DVKVTQSSRYLVKRTGEKVFLECVQDMDHENMFWYRQDPGLGLRLIYFSYDVKMKEKGDIPEGYSVSREKKERFSLILESASTNQTSMYLCASSSPAGRSTYEQYFGPGTRLTVT.

This chain connects TRBV28 to TRBJ1-4; D remains ambiguous. With 4 bases removed from V and 7 bases from J, the gap between germline ends came to 10 bases. Germline lookup yields CDR1 MDHEN and CDR2 SYDVKM. The CDR3 has 13 residues. In nucleotides, the CDR3 is TGTGCCAGCAGTTCCCGGCCAGTTGAAAAACTGTTTTTT. The encoded protein is CASSSRPVEKLFF.

The V gene is TRBV28, the J gene TRBJ2-7, with 7 bases fitting TRBD1. This CDR3 comprises 12 residues. Unmatched junction bases numbered 4, after V lost 5 bases and J lost 6 bases. The germline gives CDR1 MDHEN, CDR2 SYDVKM. CDR3: CASSVQGTEQYF. The CDR3 nucleotides are TGTGCCAGCAGTGTACAGGGGACCGAGCAGTACTTC.

J is TRBJ2-5 and V is TRBV11-2; 13 nucleotides align to TRBD2. The V segment lost 6 bases and the J segment 3 bases; nucleotides outside the gene matches: 4. The CDR3 is 15 residues long. From germline, CDR1 is SGHAT and CDR2 FQNNGV. In nucleotides, the CDR3 is TGTGCCAGCAGAGCAGGGACTAGCGGGAAAGAGACCCAGTACTTC. This translates into CASRAGTSGKETQYF.

The chain links TRBV19 to TRBJ2-3; TRBD1 matches 8 bases. The CDR3 length is 14 residues. CDR1 is LNHDA, CDR2 SQIVND, per germline (reference sequence). Trimming removed 3 bases from V and 7 bases from J; junction bases left unmatched: 6. This CDR3 reads CASSIGTGMYTQYF. The CDR3 nucleotides read TGTGCCAGTAGTATTGGGACAGGCATGTATACGCAGTATTTT.

The chain uses TRBV10-3 and TRBJ2-7; 7 nucleotides agree with TRBD2. The CDR3 has 13 residues. J gave up 2 bases and V 6 bases, and 4 bases lay outside the gene matches. Germline lookup yields CDR1 ENHRY and CDR2 SYGVKD. CDR3 bases: TGTGCCATCAGAGACAGCGGGGCCTACGAGCAGTACTTC. It is translated as CAIRDSGAYEQYF.

The CDR3: CASSRLAGGLEQFF. CDR3 nucleotides: TGTGCCAGTAGCAGACTAGCGGGAGGTCTCGAGCAGTTCTTC. This rearrangement joins TRBV19 to TRBJ2-1; 13 nucleotides match TRBD2. The trim removed 6 bases at V and 10 bases at J, leaving 6 bases unmatched. Germline CDR1 and CDR2: LNHDA and SQIVND (reference sequence). The CDR3 runs to 14 residues.

This clone was counted once. The rearrangement uses TRBV6-6 and TRBJ2-7; no clear D. V lost 6 bases to trimming and J lost 5 bases, with 11 bases between them. The germline gives CDR1 MNHNY, CDR2 SVGAGI (reference sequence). The CDR3 is made up of 12 amino acids. CDR3 protein: CASSSSGHEQYF. The CDR3 DNA reads as TGTGCCAGCAGCTCGTCCGGGCACGAGCAGTACTTC.

The gene calls are TRBV5-1 and TRBJ1-1, with a weak D call TRBD1 (5 bases). The length of the CDR3 is 13 residues. Trimming pared 4 bases from V and 7 bases from J, leaving 14 bases between. From germline, CDR1 is SGHRS and CDR2 YFSETQ. CDR3 sequence reads: CASSAQGWDEAFF. CDR3 nucleotides: TGCGCCAGCAGCGCCCAGGGATGGGATGAAGCTTTCTTT. Full variable domain (outside the CDR3, taken from reference TRBV5-1 and TRBJ1-1): KAGVTQTPRYLIKTRGQQVTLSCSPISGHRSVSWYQQTPGQGLQFLFEYFSETQRNKGNFPGRFSGRQFSNSRSEMNVSTLELGDSALYLCASSAQGWDEAFFGQGTRLTVV.

This chain uses TRBV28 with TRBJ2-4, with 8 nucleotides matching TRBD2. The CDR3 length is 14 residues. Germline values: CDR1 MDHEN, CDR2 SYDVKM. V lost 7 bases to trimming and J lost 0 bases; unmatched junction nucleotides: 2. In nucleotides, the CDR3 is TGTGCCAGCACCAGCGGGGGAGCCAAAAACATTCAGTACTTC. Amino acids: CASTSGGAKNIQYF.

The V call is TRBV28, the J call TRBJ1-2; D remains unclear. Germline values: CDR1 MDHEN, CDR2 SYDVKM. V was pared by 2 bases and J by 7 bases, with 14 bases between. This CDR3 comprises 14 residues. The CDR3 sequence is CASSLGSMSGGYTF. CDR3 nucleotide sequence: TGTGCCAGCAGTTTAGGGTCCATGTCCGGTGGCTACACCTTC.

The chain couples TRBV10-3 to TRBJ2-1, with 7 bases aligning to TRBD2. This CDR3 contains 12 residues. Germline CDR1 and CDR2: ENHRY and SYGVKD. Germline trimming cut 10 bases from V and 12 bases from J; bases unmatched to any gene: 12. The DNA of the CDR3 is TGTGCCACGGGAGGCCCTCAAGGGTCGCAGTTCTTC. Translation gives CATGGPQGSQFF.

The chain employs TRBV6-1 and TRBJ1-2; D is uncertain. Germline loops: CDR1 MNHNS, CDR2 SASEGT. With 2 bases removed from V and 5 bases from J, the gap between germline ends came to 15 bases. The CDR3 totals 15 residues. Written as DNA, the CDR3 is TGTGCCAGCAGTGAAACAAGAGGGAGTTCTTATGGCTACACCTTC. Its translation is CASSETRGSSYGYTF.